The next 26 T cell receptor beta chains were all read from a single sample in a study of CD8+CD57+ T cells in acquired aplastic anemia. TCR beta VDJ and CDR3 were profiled, and genomic DNA was the template. TCRdb recomputed calls from the reads with MiXCR, one row per CDR3 protein. The table includes 100,000 to 130,000 distinct CDR3 sequences, 40% to 65% detected once. Sequencing was done on a sample of sorted CD4+, CD8+, or CD8+CD57+ T cells (not recorded which) from PBMCs. These receptors originate from a human donor in good health, serving as a control.

The chain is built from TRBV6-2 or TRBV6-3 and TRBJ2-7, with D unclear. The germline V gene encodes CDR1 MNHEY and CDR2 SVGEGT. The V and J ends lost 11 bases and 6 bases respectively, with 26 bases between them. The CDR3 extends over 15 amino acids. The DNA of the CDR3 is TGTGCCGGCACCCTCACCCCGGGCTCGATTGGCGAGCAGTACTTC. It is translated as CAGTLTPGSIGEQYF.

This clonotype was seen only once. V usage is TRBV25-1 and J usage is TRBJ1-6, with a weak D call TRBD1 (5 bases). The CDR3 consists of 14 residues. Germline V gene sequence: CDR1 MGHDK, CDR2 SYGVNS. The V and J ends lost 2 bases and 7 bases respectively, with 9 bases between them. This chain's CDR3 is CASSEQGYNSPLHF. In DNA, the CDR3 is TGTGCCAGCAGTGAACAGGGATACAATTCACCCCTCCACTTT.

The genes are TRBV9 and TRBJ2-3; D is undetermined. In germline, CDR1 is SGDLS, CDR2 YYNGEE. V was trimmed by 0 bases and J by 6 bases, leaving 8 bases between them. The CDR3 is 13 residues long. CDR3 bases: TGTGCCAGCAGCGTAGAAGGACGGGATACGCAGTATTTT. It translates to CASSVEGRDTQYF.

This clonotype was seen a few times. This clone may be a read error of a much larger clone one base away. V gene TRBV19 combines with J gene TRBJ2-2, with TRBD2 matching over 13 bases. CDR1 and CDR2 (germline): LNHDA, SQIVND (reference sequence). The junction had 10 bases not matched to a gene; V was cut back by 4 bases and J by 2 bases. This CDR3 contains 19 residues. The CDR3 DNA sequence: TGTGCCAGTAGTACATGGACTAGCGGGGGTGAATCTAACACCGGGGAGCTGTTTTTT. This codes for CASSTWTSGGESNTGELFF.

This sequence joins TRBV29-1 and TRBJ1-2, with TRBD1 matching over 9 bases. Germline V CDR1 and CDR2: SQVTM, ANQGSEA. This CDR3 spans 11 amino acids. Trimming removed 6 bases from V and 10 bases from J; junction bases left unmatched: 6. The CDR3 is CSVGTGLTYTF. The DNA for the CDR3 is TGCAGCGTGGGGACAGGGCTCACCTACACCTTC. Full variable domain (outside the CDR3, taken from reference TRBV29-1 and TRBJ1-2): SAVISQKPSRDICQRGTSLTIQCQVDSQVTMMFWYRQQPGQSLTLIATANQGSEATYESGFVIDKFPISRPNLTFSTLTVSNMSPEDSSIYLCSVGTGLTYTFGSGTRLTVV.

The chain's CDR3 is CASQGQFNTEAFF. In DNA form, the CDR3 reads TGTGCCAGTCAGGGACAGTTCAACACTGAAGCTTTCTTT. The chain is built from TRBV19 and TRBJ1-1; 7 positions match TRBD1. V was clipped by 8 bases and J by 2 bases; unmatched bases: 5. Per the germline V gene, CDR1 is LNHDA and CDR2 is SQIVND (reference sequence). This CDR3 spans 13 amino acids.

The rearrangement uses TRBV19 and TRBJ2-7; the match to TRBD2 covers 9 bases. Trimming at V came to 7 bases and at J to 1 base, leaving 8 bases not matched to a gene. Germline V CDR1 and CDR2: LNHDA, SQIVND (reference sequence). CDR3 size: 15 residues. CDR3 sequence: CASKSLAGESYEQYF. The CDR3 DNA follows: TGTGCCAGTAAGTCCTTAGCGGGAGAGTCCTACGAGCAGTACTTC.

A note on this clonotype: One end of the junction is discordant with germline, which a read error may explain. The genes are TRBV20-1 and TRBJ2-5, with D tentatively TRBD2 (7 bases). Germline V lookup: CDR1 DFQATT, CDR2 SNEGSKA (reference sequence). The CDR3 runs 13 residues. The CDR3 nucleotides read TGCAGCGCTAGGGGGAGGGTACAAGAGACCCAGTACTTC. Translated: CSARGRVQETQYF.

V gene TRBV29-1 combines with J gene TRBJ1-2, with 7 bases lining up with TRBD1. The V segment lost 4 bases and the J segment 6 bases; nucleotides outside the gene matches: 8. This CDR3 has 13 amino acids. Germline CDR1 and CDR2: SQVTM and ANQGSEA. CDR3 nucleotide sequence: TGCAGCGTTGGACAGGGATTCCTAGATGGCTACACCTTC. Residues: CSVGQGFLDGYTF.

As concerns this clonotype: In this CDR3 the conserved last residue, phenylalanine or tryptophan, is missing, so a read error is likely. The DNA is left out, because the CDR3 cannot be placed on it with certainty; the CDR3 is given as TCRdb lists it. The chain is built from TRBV10-3 and TRBJ1-1. In germline, CDR1 is ENHRY, CDR2 SYGVKD. The CDR3 extends over 9 residues, inclusive of both ends. This chain's CDR3 is CAISECKLG.

The genes are TRBV10-3 and TRBJ1-1; possibly TRBD1 for D (5 bases). Germline V gives CDR1 ENHRY, CDR2 SYGVKD. The CDR3 contains 13 residues. V was clipped by 10 bases and J by 5 bases, with 17 bases between them. The CDR3 DNA is TGTGCCACCGCTATTGAACAGGAGACTGAAGCTTTCTTT. Translating gives CATAIEQETEAFF.

There are many counts of this clonotype. The rearrangement uses TRBV27 and TRBJ1-2; D not resolved. This CDR3 spans 14 amino acids. The germline V gene has CDR1 MNHEY and CDR2 SMNVEV (reference sequence). Trimming stripped 5 bases from V and 4 bases from J, with 14 bases between. The CDR3 here is CASSPGGGLYGYTF. CDR3 DNA sequence: TGTGCCAGCAGTCCAGGTGGCGGACTCTATGGCTACACCTTC.

This clonotype was observed at least ten times. This chain uses TRBV25-1 with TRBJ2-7, with 16 bases aligning to TRBD2. Germline V CDR1 and CDR2: MGHDK, SYGVNS. The V gene end was trimmed by 5 bases and the J gene end by 5 bases; junction bases not matched to a gene: 21. The CDR3 spans 21 residues. CDR3 loop: CASSYDPGLAGGPGSLNEQYF. In nucleotides, the CDR3 is TGTGCCAGCAGTTACGACCCGGGACTAGCGGGGGGGCCGGGGTCTTTGAACGAGCAGTACTTC.

As regards this clonotype: A much larger clone lies one base from this, so it may be a read error. The chain links TRBV4-3 to TRBJ1-5; perhaps TRBD1 as D (5 bases). The CDR3 length is 14 residues. CDR1 is LGHNA, CDR2 YSLEER, per germline. The CDR3 protein is CASSQSSGDQLQHF. The CDR3 DNA reads TGCGCCAGCAGCCAATCGTCGGGGGATCAGCTCCAGCATTTT.

Note on this clonotype: No conserved phenylalanine or tryptophan is present at the end of the CDR3, so a read error is the likely explanation. The chain combines TRBV2 with TRBJ1-3; D is unclear. Trimming shortened V by 2 bases and J by 2 bases, and 10 bases separated the two germline ends. CDR1 and CDR2 from the germline V gene are SNHLY and FYNNEI. The CDR3 length is 15 residues. The CDR3 reads CASSESLDPGNTIYL. As DNA, the CDR3 is TGTGCCAGCAGTGAAAGCCTGGACCCTGGAAACACCATATATCTT.

This clonotype was counted between two and nine times. One end of the junction varies from germline; a read error may be responsible. The chain uses TRBV9 and TRBJ2-1; 11 bases align to TRBD2. The germline V gene encodes CDR1 SGDLS and CDR2 YYNGEE. This CDR3 spans 15 amino acids. The CDR3 DNA reads as TGTGCCAGCAGCGTAGTGGGACTAGCGGACAATGAGCGGTTCTTC. Protein: CASSVVGLADNERFF.

This clonotype occurred many times. The chain combines TRBV9 with TRBJ2-7; no clear D gene. The V gene lost 0 bases and the J gene lost 5 bases, with 12 bases spanning the gap. The CDR3 is 14 residues long. CDR1 is SGDLS and CDR2 is YYNGEE in the germline V gene. The CDR3 region is CASSVGGVTNEQYF. In DNA, the CDR3 is TGTGCCAGCAGCGTAGGAGGTGTTACCAACGAGCAGTACTTC.

This chain joins TRBV6-1 and TRBJ1-2, with TRBD1 identical over 10 bases. Germline CDR1 is MNHNS and CDR2 is SASEGT. V gave up 6 bases and J gave up 12 bases; unmatched junction bases: 13. CDR3 length equals 14 residues. CDR3 bases: TGTGCCAGCAGCGATCGGGGACAGGGGAGAGGAAACACCTTC. Amino acids: CASSDRGQGRGNTF.

This clonotype was observed a handful of times. The V and J genes are TRBV2 and TRBJ2-7, with D tentatively TRBD1 (5 bases). The ends were cut back, 6 bases at V and 3 bases at J, with 9 bases in the middle. This CDR3 is 12 amino acids long. Germline CDR1 reads SNHLY; CDR2 reads FYNNEI. The CDR3 loop is CASRKQGYEQYF. In nucleotides, the CDR3 is TGTGCCAGCAGGAAGCAGGGCTACGAGCAGTACTTC.

The J gene is TRBJ2-1, the V gene TRBV15; D call uncertain. Germline loops: CDR1 LNHNV, CDR2 YYDKDF (reference sequence). This CDR3 has 12 amino acids. V lost 1 base to trimming and J lost 9 bases, with 7 bases between them. The CDR3 loop reads CATSRVGFEQFF. Written as DNA, the CDR3 is TGTGCCACCAGCAGAGTTGGCTTTGAGCAGTTCTTC.

The gene calls are TRBV10-1 and TRBJ2-4; 12 bases line up with TRBD1. This CDR3 is 17 amino acids long. The germline V gene encodes CDR1 WNHNN and CDR2 SYGVQD (reference sequence). The V gene end was trimmed by 4 bases and the J gene end by 0 bases; junction bases not matched to a gene: 4. CDR3 residues: CASSAGTGGPAKNIQYF. The DNA for the CDR3 is TGCGCCAGCAGTGCCGGGACAGGGGGCCCAGCCAAAAACATTCAGTACTTC.

Points on this clonotype: At one end the junction does not follow the germline gene, possibly because of a read error. This chain links TRBV29-1 with TRBJ1-1, with 9 bases aligning to TRBD1. The germline V gene has CDR1 SQVTM and CDR2 ANQGSEA. CDR3 length: 13 residues. The CDR3 here is CSVSGQGNAEAFF. As DNA, the CDR3 is TGCAGCGTTTCCGGACAGGGGAACGCTGAAGCTTTCTTT.

V and J are TRBV10-3 and TRBJ2-6; 9 nucleotides line up with TRBD1. V shed 0 bases and J 9 bases; nucleotides not matched to a gene: 3. Germline CDR1 is ENHRY and CDR2 is SYGVKD. This CDR3 region has 15 residues. CDR3 residues: CAISESGQGNNVLTF. The CDR3 region has the DNA TGTGCCATCAGTGAGTCAGGACAGGGGAACAACGTCCTGACTTTC.

The V gene is TRBV25-1, the J gene TRBJ1-5, with D possibly TRBD1 on 6 matching bases. Germline V gene sequence: CDR1 MGHDK, CDR2 SYGVNS. V lost 3 bases and J lost 6, with 15 bases in between. The CDR3 has 15 residues. In DNA form, the CDR3 reads TGTGCCAGCAGTGACGGTGGGGGGGCAGGTCAGCCCCAGCATTTT. Protein sequence: CASSDGGGAGQPQHF. Together with reference TRBV25-1 and TRBJ1-5, the CDR3 gives the full variable domain: EADIYQTPRYLVIGTGKKITLECSQTMGHDKMYWYQQDPGMELHLIHYSYGVNSTEKGDLSSESTVSRIRTEHFPLTLESARPSHTSQYLCASSDGGGAGQPQHFGDGTRLSIL.

This clonotype has at least ten counts. The CDR3, as DNA: TGTGCCAGCAGCTCAGACAGTCTTCGGGAGCAGTACTTC. As protein: CASSSDSLREQYF. This chain links TRBV5-6 with TRBJ2-7, with D perhaps TRBD1 (5 bases). This CDR3 has 13 amino acids. V lost 3 bases to trimming and J lost 7 bases, with 14 bases between them. Germline CDR1 is SGHDT and CDR2 is YYEEEE.

The chain links TRBV25-1 to TRBJ1-4; D gene uncertain. CDR3 size: 13 residues. Germline lookup yields CDR1 MGHDK and CDR2 SYGVNS. Trimming left V 6 bases short and J 8 bases short, with 13 bases between. CDR3 bases: TGTGCCAGCAGCCGTGGACTGCGGGAAAAACTGTTTTTT. Amino acids: CASSRGLREKLFF. Looking up the rest from reference TRBV25-1 and TRBJ1-4 gives the full variable domain: EADIYQTPRYLVIGTGKKITLECSQTMGHDKMYWYQQDPGMELHLIHYSYGVNSTEKGDLSSESTVSRIRTEHFPLTLESARPSHTSQYLCASSRGLREKLFFGSGTQLSVL.